A selection of T cell receptor beta chains follows, all from one sample in a study of T cell repertoires in cytomegalovirus infection. One entry per CDR3 protein results from TCRdb running MiXCR on the reads. The sample shows 150,000 to 200,000 distinct CDR3 sequences, roughly 27% of them seen only once. The specimen was PBMCs. Receptor source: a human donor in good health (CMV status not recorded). Some clones in this sample may be carry-over from other donors' samples. The CDR3 runs from the conserved cysteine through the conserved F or W. Each record gives: D gene, V gene, J gene, clone size, CDR3 DNA, CDR3 protein. D genes are given only for firm matches. Part of the rows lack a size; the others show once, few, many or a class for expanded clones.

D gene: TRBD1; V gene: TRBV19; J gene: TRBJ1-2; clone size: few; CDR3 DNA: TGTGCCAGTAGTACTCAGGACAGGGGGTACGGCTACACCTTC; CDR3 protein: CASSTQDRGYGYTF
D gene: TRBD2; V gene: TRBV7-9; J gene: TRBJ2-1; clone size: many; CDR3 DNA: TGTGCCAGCAGCTTATCCTGGGACTACTCTTACAATGAGCAGTTCTTC; CDR3 protein: CASSLSWDYSYNEQFF
D gene: NA; V gene: TRBV30; J gene: TRBJ1-2; clone size: few; CDR3 DNA: TGTGCCTGGAGCGCCGCGGGGGACTATGGCTACACCTTC; CDR3 protein: CAWSAAGDYGYTF
D gene: NA; V gene: TRBV19; J gene: TRBJ1-5; clone size: NA; CDR3 DNA: TGTGCCAGTAGTTTGGAAGGACGGTTTACCAATCAGCCCCAGCATTTT; CDR3 protein: CASSLEGRFTNQPQHF
D gene: NA; V gene: TRBV25-1; J gene: TRBJ2-7; clone size: few; CDR3 DNA: TGTGCCAGCAGGCCCAACGACGGCTACGAGCAGTACTTC; CDR3 protein: CASRPNDGYEQYF
D gene: TRBD2; V gene: TRBV5-6; J gene: TRBJ2-1; clone size: few; CDR3 DNA: TGTGCCAGCAGCCCGCTATCTGGCGGGGGATCCTACAATGAGCAGTTCTTC; CDR3 protein: CASSPLSGGGSYNEQFF
D gene: TRBD1; V gene: TRBV11-3; J gene: TRBJ2-1; clone size: NA; CDR3 DNA: TGTGCCAGCAGCTTAGAAGGACAGGGGGACAATGAGCAGTTCTTC; CDR3 protein: CASSLEGQGDNEQFF
D gene: NA; V gene: TRBV7-8; J gene: TRBJ1-1; clone size: many; CDR3 DNA: TGTGCCAGCAGCTTATCCCGCGGAAAGAACACTGAAGCTTTCTTT; CDR3 protein: CASSLSRGKNTEAFF
D gene: NA; V gene: TRBV7-2; J gene: TRBJ2-7; clone size: many; CDR3 DNA: TGTGCCAGCAGCTCCAGTGGGGACGCCTACGAGCAGTACTTC; CDR3 protein: CASSSSGDAYEQYF
D gene: NA; V gene: TRBV6-2/TRBV6-3; J gene: TRBJ1-1; clone size: NA; CDR3 DNA: TGTGCCAGCAACGAACCCCCAGCGAACACTGAAGCTTTCTTT; CDR3 protein: CASNEPPANTEAFF
D gene: NA; V gene: TRBV20-1; J gene: TRBJ2-7; clone size: NA; CDR3 DNA: TGCAGTGCTCCCGGGGGTGGGCGGTATTACGAGCAGTACTTC; CDR3 protein: CSAPGGGRYYEQYF
D gene: NA; V gene: TRBV2; J gene: TRBJ1-2; clone size: few; CDR3 DNA: TGTGCCAGCAGTGAAGAAGACACAGTCTATGGCTACACCTTC; CDR3 protein: CASSEEDTVYGYTF
D gene: TRBD1; V gene: TRBV7-3; J gene: TRBJ1-1; clone size: many; CDR3 DNA: TGTGCCAGCAGCCTGCAACCGGACAGGGACACTGAAGCTTTCTTT; CDR3 protein: CASSLQPDRDTEAFF
D gene: NA; V gene: TRBV12-3/TRBV12-4; J gene: TRBJ2-6; clone size: few; CDR3 DNA: TGTGCCAGCACCGAGGCTGGCCTCGGGGCCAACGTCCTGACTTTC; CDR3 protein: CASTEAGLGANVLTF
D gene: NA; V gene: TRBV12-3/TRBV12-4; J gene: TRBJ1-6; clone size: NA; CDR3 DNA: TGTGCCAGCAGTTTAAGGGAATCTAATTCACCCCTCCACTTT; CDR3 protein: CASSLRESNSPLHF
D gene: NA; V gene: TRBV27; J gene: TRBJ2-3; clone size: NA; CDR3 DNA: TGTGCCAGCAGACGACGTAGCGGTTCTGGCACAGATACGCAGTATTTT; CDR3 protein: CASRRRSGSGTDTQYF
D gene: TRBD2; V gene: TRBV6-6; J gene: TRBJ2-1; clone size: NA; CDR3 DNA: TGTGCCAGCAGTGCGACTAGCGGGGGTACGAATGAGCAGTTCTTC; CDR3 protein: CASSATSGGTNEQFF
D gene: NA; V gene: TRBV7-2; J gene: TRBJ1-6; clone size: many; CDR3 DNA: TGTGCCAGCAGCCTATGGACAGTTCCCAACCTTGGGTCACCCCTCCACTTT; CDR3 protein: CASSLWTVPNLGSPLHF
D gene: NA; V gene: TRBV27; J gene: TRBJ1-2; clone size: NA; CDR3 DNA: TGTGCCAGCAGTTCGACAGGCGGCGGTGGCTATGGCTACACCTTC; CDR3 protein: CASSSTGGGGYGYTF
D gene: NA; V gene: TRBV7-6; J gene: TRBJ2-5; clone size: NA; CDR3 DNA: TGTGCCAGCAGCGCACAGGGTAAAGAGACCCAGTACTTC; CDR3 protein: CASSAQGKETQYF
D gene: NA; V gene: TRBV5-5; J gene: TRBJ2-1; clone size: NA; CDR3 DNA: TGTGCCAGCAGGTCGCACAGGTTCAGCTCCTACAATGAGCAGTTCTTC; CDR3 protein: CASRSHRFSSYNEQFF
D gene: NA; V gene: TRBV5-1; J gene: TRBJ1-1; clone size: NA; CDR3 DNA: TGCGCCAGCAGCCTCTGGACAGCCGGAGGAAGTGAAGCTTTCTTT; CDR3 protein: CASSLWTAGGSEAFF
D gene: NA; V gene: TRBV12-3/TRBV12-4; J gene: TRBJ2-2; clone size: few; CDR3 DNA: TGTGCCAGCAGTTTAGCCCTAGGACGGGTGGCCGGGGAGCTGTTTTTT; CDR3 protein: CASSLALGRVAGELFF
D gene: NA; V gene: TRBV7-6; J gene: TRBJ2-7; clone size: few; CDR3 DNA: TGTGCCAGCAGCTTCAGGGCAGCTTACGAGCAGTACTTC; CDR3 protein: CASSFRAAYEQYF
D gene: NA; V gene: TRBV7-2; J gene: TRBJ2-5; clone size: many; CDR3 DNA: TGTGCCAGCAGCTTCCTCCGCAGACAAGAGACCCAGTACTTC; CDR3 protein: CASSFLRRQETQYF
D gene: NA; V gene: TRBV7-2; J gene: TRBJ2-5; clone size: NA; CDR3 DNA: TGTGCCAGCAGCTTCCCCAACATTAATGCCCAGTACTTC; CDR3 protein: CASSFPNINAQYF
D gene: TRBD1; V gene: TRBV19; J gene: TRBJ1-5; clone size: NA; CDR3 DNA: TGTGCCAGTAGTAATGGAGGACAGGGGAGGAGTGATGGTCAGCCCCAGCATTTT; CDR3 protein: CASSNGGQGRSDGQPQHF
D gene: TRBD1; V gene: TRBV28; J gene: TRBJ1-3; clone size: many; CDR3 DNA: TGTGCCAGCAGTTTCTACCAGGGGGTAACCGGAAACACCATATATTTT; CDR3 protein: CASSFYQGVTGNTIYF
D gene: NA; V gene: TRBV19; J gene: TRBJ1-1; clone size: few; CDR3 DNA: TGTGCCAGTATCCCTAAACTCGGGAACACTGAAGCTTTCTTT; CDR3 protein: CASIPKLGNTEAFF
D gene: TRBD1; V gene: TRBV5-1; J gene: TRBJ1-2; clone size: NA; CDR3 DNA: TGCGCCAGCAGCTTGGAGGGACAGGGGGCCTATGGCTACACCTTC; CDR3 protein: CASSLEGQGAYGYTF
D gene: TRBD2; V gene: TRBV7-2; J gene: TRBJ2-3; clone size: NA; CDR3 DNA: TGTGCCAGCAGCTTTACAGAAGGGGTCAGCGGGGATACGCATTATTTT; CDR3 protein: CASSFTEGVSGDTHYF
D gene: NA; V gene: TRBV19; J gene: TRBJ1-4; clone size: NA; CDR3 DNA: TGTGCCAGTAAGACTACAACTAATGAAAAACTGTTTTTT; CDR3 protein: CASKTTTNEKLFF
D gene: TRBD2; V gene: TRBV6-2/TRBV6-3; J gene: TRBJ2-7; clone size: NA; CDR3 DNA: TGTGCCAGCAGAGGACTAGCGGGCACCTACGAGCAGTACTTC; CDR3 protein: CASRGLAGTYEQYF